A single sample is the source of the 13 T cell receptor beta chains below, sequenced in a study of breast tumors, draining lymph nodes, adjacent tissues. Breast cancer patients provided tissue from their axillary draining lymph nodes. TCRdb analysed the multiplex PCR reads with MiXCR anew, one entry per CDR3 protein. The table shows roughly 120,000 distinct CDR3 sequences, with just under 20% occurring only once. Sequenced material: axillary lymph node tissue. These receptors were collected from a female donor with breast cancer. Some clones in this sample may be carry-over from other donors' samples.

The table lists this clonotype with a few counts. The chain carries TRBV6-6 and TRBJ1-5; D gene uncertain. CDR3 length: 15 residues. The V gene's germline CDR1 is MNHNY and CDR2 SVGAGI (reference sequence). Trimming pared 4 bases from V and 6 bases from J, leaving 16 bases between. The CDR3 region is CASSSRLDKGQPQHF. The CDR3, as DNA: TGTGCCAGCAGTTCTCGCCTAGACAAGGGTCAGCCCCAGCATTTT.

This clonotype was seen many times. This chain joins TRBV12-3 or TRBV12-4 and TRBJ2-7; 13 bases agree with TRBD2. CDR3 size: 15 residues. The junction had 6 bases not matched to a gene; V was cut back by 5 bases and J by 5 bases. The CDR3 DNA reads as TGTGCCAGCAGTGGAGGACTAGCGGGAGTCGACGAGCAGTACTTC. This gives the protein CASSGGLAGVDEQYF.

This clonotype was detected many times. V gene TRBV6-1 combines with J gene TRBJ1-3, with D possibly matching TRBD1 (6 bases). Germline V gives CDR1 MNHNS, CDR2 SASEGT. The germline V and J ends were trimmed by 3 bases and 3 bases, with 9 bases remaining between them. The CDR3 is 14 amino acids. Written as DNA, the CDR3 is TGTGCCAGCAGTGAGACCAGGGGTGGAAACACCATATATTTT. Its protein product is CASSETRGGNTIYF.

There are many counts of this clonotype. This rearrangement joins TRBV6-5 to TRBJ1-2; D remains ambiguous. Germline V gives CDR1 MNHEY, CDR2 SVGAGI. The CDR3 is made up of 15 amino acids. V lost 2 bases to trimming and J lost 3 bases, with 13 bases between them. The CDR3 loop reads CASSYHRLGYYGYTF. CDR3 in DNA: TGTGCCAGCAGTTACCATCGATTAGGGTACTATGGCTACACCTTC.

This clonotype was seen only a few times. The V gene is TRBV28, the J gene TRBJ2-7, with D possibly TRBD1 on 6 matching bases. Trimming removed 6 bases at V and 5 bases at J, with 17 bases between. The CDR3 length is 14 residues. CDR1 and CDR2 (germline): MDHEN, SYDVKM. The DNA of the CDR3 is TGTGCCAGCAGCCGCACTACAGGGTGGGACGAGCAGTACTTC. It translates to CASSRTTGWDEQYF.

This clonotype was recorded many times. The V gene is TRBV6-2 or TRBV6-3, the J gene TRBJ2-5, with no clear D. V was cut by 8 bases and J by 3 bases, with 10 bases left in between. The CDR3 covers 12 residues. Germline CDR1 MNHEY, CDR2 SVGEGT. Written as DNA, the CDR3 is TGTGCCAGCCGAACTTATAAAGAGACCCAGTACTTC. Residues: CASRTYKETQYF.

Concerning this clonotype itself: Since a much larger clone is just one base distant, this may be a read error. The CDR3 region is CASSSPLGTGRNTGEPFF. CDR3 nucleotide sequence: TGTGCCAGCAGCTCCCCCCTAGGGACAGGGAGAAACACCGGGGAGCCGTTTTTT. V is TRBV7-2 and J is TRBJ2-2, with 9 positions matching TRBD1. CDR1 is SGHTA and CDR2 is FQGNSA in the germline V gene. The CDR3 contains 18 residues.

This clonotype was seen at least ten times. The chain recombines TRBV5-1 with TRBJ2-7, with 9 bases matching TRBD2. The CDR3 extends over 15 amino acids. Germline assignment: CDR1 SGHRS and CDR2 YFSETQ. V was clipped by 1 base and J by 2 bases; unmatched bases: 4. The chain's CDR3 is CASSLRLAATYEQYF. In DNA, the CDR3 is TGCGCCAGCAGCTTGAGACTAGCGGCTACCTACGAGCAGTACTTC. The entire variable domain, with the rest obtained from reference TRBV5-1 and TRBJ2-7, is as follows: KAGVTQTPRYLIKTRGQQVTLSCSPISGHRSVSWYQQTPGQGLQFLFEYFSETQRNKGNFPGRFSGRQFSNSRSEMNVSTLELGDSALYLCASSLRLAATYEQYFGPGTRLTVT.

Comments on this clonotype: One base away lies a much larger clone, so this may be a sequencing read error. The V and J genes are TRBV6-2 or TRBV6-3 and TRBJ2-3, with a possible D match to TRBD2 (5 bases). V shed 6 bases and J shed 4 bases, with 14 bases lying between them. The CDR3 covers 14 residues. Germline CDR1 MNHEY, CDR2 SVGEGT. The CDR3 spells CASSQSGNADTQYF. CDR3 coding DNA: TGTGCCAGCAGCCAAAGCGGTAACGCAGATACGCAGTATTTT.

In nucleotides, the CDR3 is TGTGCCAGCAGCCAAGCCGAGGGACAGGGAAGTACGCAGTATTTT. Translated, it gives CASSQAEGQGSTQYF. This rearrangement joins TRBV3-1 to TRBJ2-3; the match to TRBD1 covers 9 bases. The CDR3 length is 15 residues. From germline, CDR1 is LGHDT and CDR2 YNNKEL (reference sequence). Losses at the gene ends were 1 base for V and 8 bases for J; bases not matched to a gene: 7.

In this sample, this clonotype turned up many times. This rearrangement joins TRBV6-6 to TRBJ2-1; 8 bases agree with TRBD2. The CDR3 is 14 amino acids. J lost 3 bases, V lost 6 bases, and 4 bases had no gene match. Germline V gene data show CDR1 as MNHNY and CDR2 as SVGAGI (reference sequence). The CDR3 region is CASSGRAFYNEQFF. The DNA of the CDR3 is TGTGCCAGCAGCGGGAGGGCCTTCTACAATGAGCAGTTCTTC.

The sample holds many counts of this clonotype. The chain joins TRBV6-2 or TRBV6-3 to TRBJ1-6, with D possibly matching TRBD1 (5 bases). The CDR3 loop spans 15 amino acids. Trimming cost V 6 bases and J 5 bases, with 14 bases left between them. Looked up from germline, CDR1 is MNHEY and CDR2 is SVGEGT. This chain's CDR3 is CASRRDSPHNSPLHF. The CDR3 coding sequence is TGTGCCAGCAGACGCGACAGCCCCCATAATTCACCCCTCCACTTT.

At least ten counts were recorded for this clonotype. The genes are TRBV25-1 and TRBJ2-6; no clear D. The CDR3 totals 15 residues. Germline V gene lookup returns CDR1 MGHDK and CDR2 SYGVNS. The germline V and J ends were trimmed by 1 base and 2 bases, with 6 bases remaining between them. DNA of the CDR3: TGTGCCAGCAGTGAATCCTCAACTGGGGCCAACGTCCTGACTTTC. Translating it yields CASSESSTGANVLTF.